This TCR beta chain was documented in a study of radiotherapy plus CTLA-4 blockade in lung cancer. Study-level findings and limits: TCR clones of tumor origin grew in blood after radiotherapy plus ipilimumab.

Method: immunoSEQ multiplex PCR; TCRdb's copy keeps in-frame clones and lacks some. The sample lists around 110,000 clones, 85% to 90% occurring once. Worth noting for this clone: Its cognate antigen is unknown.

The CDR3 has 15 amino acids. V was pared by 3 bases and J by 9 bases, with 15 bases between. The V gene's germline CDR1 is KGHSH and CDR2 LQKENI. The chain joins TRBV18 to TRBJ1-6; D uncertain. The receptor was derived from a human donor with non-small cell lung cancer that progressed on radiotherapy plus ipilimumab. Some clones in this sample may be carry-over from other donors' samples. Specimen: peripheral blood, collected from a patient treated with radiotherapy plus ipilimumab. The CDR3 coding sequence is TGTGCCAGCTCACCTGGCCGGGCCTTGGGTTCACCCCTCCACTTT. Translating it yields CASSPGRALGSPLHF.